These 25 T cell receptor beta chains originate from one sample sequenced in a study of blood T cells in healthy people across ages. Primers used in a second PCR of about 6 to 12 cycles were a sample-barcoded 5' primer and a J-beta primer mix. TCRdb fed the 5' RACE reads into MiXCR, producing one record per CDR3 protein. The table shows roughly 1,500,000 distinct CDR3 sequences, with 40% to 50% occurring only once. The sequencing sample was made of blood. These receptors all stem from a woman aged 18 to 35 in good health.

This clonotype was found a few times. The chain couples TRBV12-3 or TRBV12-4 to TRBJ2-3; no firm D call. The V end was cut by 6 bases, the J end by 0 bases, with 13 bases between. There are 15 residues in the CDR3. This CDR3 is CASRKDGYSTDTQYF. For the CDR3, the DNA is TGTGCCAGCAGAAAGGACGGATATAGCACAGATACGCAGTATTTT.

J is TRBJ2-7 and V is TRBV4-1, with 11 bases identical to TRBD2. The CDR3 totals 16 residues. CDR1 and CDR2 from the germline V gene are MGHRA and YSYEKL. Losses at the gene ends were 4 bases for V and 2 bases for J; bases not matched to a gene: 7. The CDR3 DNA reads TGCGCCAGCAGCCCTTCGACTAGCGGGGTCGCCTACGAGCAGTACTTC. Translated: CASSPSTSGVAYEQYF.

The chain has TRBV7-9 and TRBJ2-7, with D perhaps matching TRBD1 (6 bases). V was cut by 5 bases and J by 5 bases, with 22 bases left in between. Per the germline V gene, CDR1 is SEHNR and CDR2 is FQNEAQ (reference sequence). This CDR3 comprises 16 residues. In nucleotides, the CDR3 is TGTGCCAGCAGCGACTCAACAGGGATTACTCCTAACGAGCAGTACTTC. It is translated as CASSDSTGITPNEQYF. Based on the CDR3 plus reference TRBV7-9 and TRBJ2-7, the full variable domain is DTGVSQNPRHKITKRGQNVTFRCDPISEHNRLYWYRQTLGQGPEFLTYFQNEAQLEKSRLLSDRFSAERPKGSFSTLEIQRTEQGDSAMYLCASSDSTGITPNEQYFGPGTRLTVT.

The table lists this clonotype with a few counts. The CDR3 DNA reads as TGCGCCAGCAGTGATGCGTCGGGACTAGGGCGCAACATTCAGTACTTC. It yields the protein CASSDASGLGRNIQYF. This rearrangement joins TRBV5-1 to TRBJ2-4; 8 bases map to TRBD2. V was clipped by 5 bases and J by 7 bases; unmatched bases: 14. From germline, CDR1 is SGHRS and CDR2 YFSETQ. The CDR3 has 16 amino acids.

This clonotype was seen a few times. This chain joins TRBV28 and TRBJ2-7; D remains ambiguous. In germline, CDR1 is MDHEN, CDR2 SYDVKM. The CDR3 has 11 residues. Trimming left V 10 bases short and J 1 base short, with 8 bases between. The CDR3 region is CATARSYEQYF. CDR3 nucleotide sequence: TGTGCCACTGCCCGTTCCTACGAGCAGTACTTC.

In DNA, the CDR3 is TGTGCCAGCAGTGTGACAGATGAGCAGTTCTTC. This codes for CASSVTDEQFF. The chain joins TRBV25-1 to TRBJ2-1; the D gene is possibly TRBD1 (5 bases). There are 11 residues in the CDR3. Looked up from germline, CDR1 is MGHDK and CDR2 is SYGVNS. The germline V and J ends were trimmed by 4 bases and 8 bases, with 6 bases remaining between them.

DNA of the CDR3: TGTGCCAGCATGGCGGGGGATCAAGAGACCCAGTACTTC. Protein product: CASMAGDQETQYF. The chain couples TRBV12-3 or TRBV12-4 to TRBJ2-5; 7 nucleotides agree with TRBD2. CDR3 length: 13 amino acids. J gave up 2 bases and V 7 bases, and 4 bases lay outside the gene matches.

CDR3 region: CASSRVSGYYNEQFF. CDR3 in DNA: TGTGCCAGCAGCCGGGTTAGCGGCTACTACAATGAGCAGTTCTTC. The chain links TRBV3-1 to TRBJ2-1; TRBD2 might be the D (6 bases). Looked up from germline, CDR1 is LGHDT and CDR2 is YNNKEL (reference sequence). CDR3 length: 15 amino acids. The V and J ends lost 4 bases and 3 bases respectively, with 13 bases between them.

The rearrangement links TRBV29-1 to TRBJ2-7; D is ambiguous. Germline values: CDR1 SQVTM, CDR2 ANQGSEA. CDR3 length equals 12 residues. V lost 6 bases and J 7 bases, leaving 16 bases between the germline ends. The CDR3 sequence is CSVARASAEQYF. CDR3 sequence (DNA): TGCAGCGTCGCCCGCGCGAGCGCAGAGCAGTACTTC.

This clonotype showed up just a few times. The rearrangement joins TRBV6-5 to TRBJ2-5; D may be TRBD1 or TRBD2 (5 bases each). V lost 0 bases, J lost 4 bases, and 9 bases lay in between. Looked up from germline, CDR1 is MNHEY and CDR2 is SVGAGI. CDR3 size: 14 residues. CDR3 sequence: CASSYSGDPETQYF. The CDR3 bases are TGTGCCAGCAGTTACTCTGGGGACCCAGAGACCCAGTACTTC.

The CDR3: CASSNGQGVGYTF. Here the CDR3 DNA reads TGTGCCAGCAGCAATGGACAGGGGGTCGGCTACACCTTC. V usage is TRBV11-3 and J usage is TRBJ1-2; 10 bases fit TRBD1. Germline assignment: CDR1 SGHNT and CDR2 YENEEA. J gave up 8 bases and V 5 bases, and 5 bases lay outside the gene matches. The CDR3 has 13 amino acids.

In its sample, this clonotype was seen once. J is TRBJ2-3 and V is TRBV5-1, with D perhaps matching TRBD1 or TRBD2 (5 bases each). Deletions cut 3 bases from V and 2 bases from J, with 22 bases between. CDR1 and CDR2 (germline): SGHRS, YFSETQ. This CDR3 comprises 18 residues. CDR3 region: CASSSAGTHGTDTDTQYF. The DNA for the CDR3 is TGCGCCAGCAGCTCCGCTGGGACCCACGGGACCGACACAGATACGCAGTATTTT.

The CDR3 bases are TGCAGTGCCGAAGACAGGGAGTCCTCCTACAATGAGCAGTTCTTC. Its translation: CSAEDRESSYNEQFF. The chain is built from TRBV20-1 and TRBJ2-1, with TRBD1 matching 7 bases. Germline V gives CDR1 DFQATT, CDR2 SNEGSKA (reference sequence). This CDR3 spans 15 amino acids. J gave up 0 bases and V 6 bases, and 8 bases lay outside the gene matches.

The chain employs TRBV7-2 and TRBJ2-1, with a weak D call TRBD2 (6 bases). TRBJ2-7 explains the end of the DNA better; the J call may be wrong. Germline loops: CDR1 SGHTA, CDR2 FQGNSA. The CDR3 sequence is 13 residues long. The CDR3 bases are TGTGCCAGCAGCGGGGACTTCGACAATGAGCAGTACTTC. Amino acid sequence: CASSGDFDNEQYF.

The chain combines TRBV29-1 with TRBJ1-4; no firm D call. From germline, CDR1 is SQVTM and CDR2 ANQGSEA. V was shortened by 0 bases and J by 6 bases, with 8 bases between the two germline ends. This CDR3 has 13 amino acids. This chain's CDR3 is CSVEEGGDEKLFF. The CDR3, as DNA: TGCAGCGTTGAAGAAGGCGGGGATGAAAAACTGTTTTTT.

The table lists this clonotype with a few counts. This chain uses TRBV20-1 with TRBJ2-7, with 9 positions matching TRBD2. Germline trimming cut 6 bases from V and 2 bases from J; bases unmatched to any gene: 5. Germline V CDR1 and CDR2: DFQATT, SNEGSKA (reference sequence). The length of the CDR3 is 13 residues. CDR3 sequence: CSARTSAAYEQYF. The CDR3, as DNA: TGCAGTGCCAGGACTAGCGCCGCCTACGAGCAGTACTTC.

The genes are TRBV7-2 and TRBJ2-7; 11 nucleotides align to TRBD2. This CDR3 is built from 16 residues. The junction had 13 bases not matched to a gene; V was cut back by 5 bases and J by 7 bases. Germline CDR1 SGHTA, CDR2 FQGNSA. This chain's CDR3 is CASSERGTSGYNEQYF. The CDR3 coding sequence is TGTGCCAGCAGCGAGCGGGGGACTAGCGGATACAATGAGCAGTACTTC.

The rearrangement links TRBV11-2 to TRBJ2-5; TRBD1 is a possible D gene (5 bases). V was cut by 5 bases and J by 1 base, with 11 bases left in between. Looked up from germline, CDR1 is SGHAT and CDR2 is FQNNGV. CDR3 length: 14 amino acids. The CDR3 is CASSPHDSQETQYF. In DNA, the CDR3 is TGTGCCAGCAGCCCCCACGACAGCCAAGAGACCCAGTACTTC. The full variable domain, its missing parts supplied by reference TRBV11-2 and TRBJ2-5, is EAGVAQSPRYKIIEKRQSVAFWCNPISGHATLYWYQQILGQGPKLLIQFQNNGVVDDSQLPKDRFSAERLKGVDSTLKIQPAKLEDSAVYLCASSPHDSQETQYFGPGTRLLVL.

The chain is built from TRBV20-1 and TRBJ2-5; 7 bases match TRBD2. The germline V gene has CDR1 DFQATT and CDR2 SNEGSKA (reference sequence). The ends lost 6 bases at V and 11 bases at J; junction bases unmatched: 9. The CDR3 contains 11 residues. CDR3 amino acids: CSALPGGEQYF. In DNA form, the CDR3 reads TGCAGTGCCCTCCCGGGGGGTGAGCAGTACTTC.

CDR3 amino acids: CSARRVDTQYF. The CDR3 nucleotides are TGCAGTGCTAGAAGGGTGGATACGCAGTATTTT. This chain uses TRBV20-1 with TRBJ2-3; D unclear. The CDR3 runs to 11 residues. V shed 2 bases and J shed 6 bases, with 6 bases lying between them. Germline V gene sequence: CDR1 DFQATT, CDR2 SNEGSKA (reference sequence).

V is TRBV7-2 and J is TRBJ2-1; 9 bases fit TRBD2. With V trimmed by 5 bases and J by 6 bases, 8 bases remained unmatched. Germline V CDR1 and CDR2: SGHTA, FQGNSA. The CDR3 has 15 amino acids. CDR3 in amino acids: CASSLSGGWGNEQFF. The CDR3 DNA follows: TGTGCCAGCAGCCTTAGCGGGGGATGGGGCAATGAGCAGTTCTTC.

The rearrangement uses TRBV5-4 and TRBJ1-1, with D unclear. From germline, CDR1 is SGHNT and CDR2 YYREEE (reference sequence). The CDR3 extends over 14 amino acids. Trimming took off 4 bases at V and 3 bases at J, with 13 bases between the two ends. This chain's CDR3 is CASSPRSPYTEAFF. The CDR3 DNA reads as TGTGCCAGCAGCCCTAGATCCCCCTACACTGAAGCTTTCTTT.

The genes are TRBV5-4 and TRBJ2-2, with TRBD2 matching 9 bases. Per germline, CDR1 SGHNT and CDR2 YYREEE (reference sequence). The trim removed 2 bases at V and 1 base at J, leaving 3 bases unmatched. The CDR3 consists of 16 residues. This chain's CDR3 is CASSFGLAQNTGELFF. Here the CDR3 DNA reads TGTGCCAGCAGCTTCGGACTAGCGCAGAACACCGGGGAGCTGTTTTTT. Full variable domain (rest looked up from reference TRBV5-4 and TRBJ2-2): ETGVTQSPTHLIKTRGQQVTLRCSSQSGHNTVSWYQQALGQGPQFIFQYYREEENGRGNFPPRFSGLQFPNYSSELNVNALELDDSALYLCASSFGLAQNTGELFFGEGSRLTVL.

In this sample, this clonotype turned up a few times. The J gene is TRBJ2-4, the V gene TRBV6-5, with D perhaps matching TRBD2 (6 bases). CDR1 and CDR2 (germline): MNHEY, SVGAGI. This CDR3 comprises 15 residues. V gave up 0 bases and J gave up 13 bases, with 19 bases separating them. CDR3 sequence (DNA): TGTGCCAGCAGTTACTCCTACCCGGTCCCGGGGGAGCAGTACTTC. Its protein is CASSYSYPVPGEQYF.

The gene calls are TRBV12-3 or TRBV12-4 and TRBJ2-7; 11 nucleotides line up with TRBD2. Trimming cost V 6 bases and J 12 bases; bases outside gene matches: 13. The CDR3 is 14 amino acids. The CDR3 sequence: CASRNVLAGDLLYF. The CDR3 DNA reads TGTGCCAGCAGAAACGTACTAGCGGGGGACCTTTTGTACTTC.